This T cell receptor (beta chain) was obtained from a study of long-term antiretroviral therapy in people with HIV (dated by TCRdb to between 2021 and 2024). Describing the broader study: The earliest samples were collected roughly a decade before the 2015 WHO recommendation for immediate ART, at a time when ART was usually postponed until CD4 counts fell. Of the 30 or so participants with HIV, some 12 were female. From a few dozen adults with confirmed HIV infection, the cohort provided fewer than 200 cryopreserved PBMC samples, gathered serially across a mean of around 6 years (range 1-12). A retrospective serial study tested whether changes in peripheral blood TRB repertoire composition and diversity were associated with ART initiation and durable HIV suppression. No cross-contamination during QIAcube processing was shown when test extractions of a monoclonal T-cell line were performed alongside 25 to 35 polyclonal samples. Here is what the overall study found, with its caveats: Limited PBMC availability meant only the TCR beta chain was sequenced, without alpha chain pairing. Because pre-ART samples had limited cell numbers, unsorted PBMC were profiled rather than sorted CD4+ and CD8+ T cells. Narrower CDR3 length ranges were observed in HIV repertoires than in controls, and an antigen-experienced repertoire with only a slight naive shift after ART was suggested by the network structure. Samples dated from 2004 to 2017, and the ART regimens used may be less effective than current ones. Starting ART was linked to a significant rise in TRB diversity, yet even after long-term ART the diversity remained significantly lower than in transplant donor controls. Inferences about post-ART repertoire changes are limited because no data were available on ART adherence, viral resistance or therapy changes. Expanded TRB clones identified before ART initiation dominated the repertoire at all time points, although this dominance fluctuated and declined in many PLHIV after ART.

Inclusion was restricted to participants for whom at least one PBMC sample before ART initiation and at least two post-ART samples were available. Treatment was received in the United States of America by all participants with HIV. Before DNA extraction, cryopreserved samples of roughly 1-10 million PBMC were thawed and washed. At the time of the earliest PBMC sample for each participant with HIV, ages ranged from 23 to 54 years. Each participant contributed PBMC samples from 1-4 timepoints before ART initiation and 2-8 timepoints after ART initiation, with a median of 7 samples. Serial HIV viral load, CD4+ T-cell count, ART history and demographic data were obtained for every participant. Genomic DNA was extracted from unsorted PBMC with a Qiagen kit on a QIAcube, processed in batches of 12 samples. Worth noting for this clone: Its specific antigen is unknown. Base qualities are missing; no much larger clone stands one base away.

The immunoSEQ hsTCRB v3.0 assay was used at survey level resolution to sequence the TRB variable region. A depth of about 40,000-50,000 T-cell genomes per sample was targeted for TRB sequencing. Pooled TRB libraries were sequenced on an Illumina MiSeq with a v3 150-cycle kit. Per the authors' processing: Analysis of repertoires was carried out in R inside a reproducible Nextflow workflow spanning QC, data transformation and analysis. LymphoSeq2, an R package for AIRR-Seq data exploration, was used to implement custom analyses. After excluding several samples that yielded fewer than 5000 total TRB sequences, approximately 180 HIV repertoires remained for analysis. Among the approximately 190 retained HIV repertoires, some 60 were collected before ART initiation and around 130 after ART initiation. Repertoires were downsampled to 5000 TRB nucleotide sequences, with summary statistics averaged over 100 downsampling iterations. The analysis kept only TRB sequences whose CDR3 regions were at least seven amino acids long. A Shannon entropy-derived clonality score and the Gini coefficient were used to measure diversity. In the repertoire networks, any two of the top 5000 CDR3 amino acid sequences were linked whenever the two sequences differed by an edit distance of one. For TRB CDR3 amino acid sequences, antigen specificity groups and MHC restriction were predicted with GLIPH2. CDR3 amino acid sequences were matched against VDJdb and McPAS-TCR to flag known CMV, EBV, HIV or tissue antigen associations. Pre-ART, post-ART and control groups were compared with Wilcoxon signed-rank tests and Holm-Bonferroni correction. As stored in TCRdb, this immuneACCESS dataset retains in-frame rearrangements with V and J assigned. A fraction of the clones does not appear; measured against another copy, unresolved V genes explain less than half of the discrepancy, and the remainder lacks a known reason. The V and J calls and the clone size are those of that table, but D and trimming were determined from the DNA. The sample profile shows roughly 40,000 clones; approximately 86% of them were found once. Clones ranked in the top ten supply less than 4% of the sample.

The CDR3 starts with the cysteine, ends with the phenylalanine, and has 14 residues. Only the CDR3 part of the read is kept: 42 bases, read in frame from the first base. The TCR was taken from a woman between 18 and 29 years old with HIV. The starting material was unsorted PBMCs, obtained just before starting antiretroviral therapy. The chain links TRBV21-1 with TRBJ2-7; the table calls TRBD2, which could not be checked here. TRBV21-1 is assigned pseudogene status. The CDR3 protein: CASSKARFVYEQYF. In nucleotides, the sequence is TGTGCCAGCAGCAAAGCACGGTTTGTTTACGAGCAGTACTTC.